A single sample gave rise to the 19 T cell receptor beta chains below, sequenced in a study of blood T cell repertoires in COVID-19. The repertoire was sequenced with immunoSEQ multiplex PCR; TCRdb's copy has only in-frame clones and lacks some. The table has about 410,000 clones, roughly 85% seen once; the top ten hold 1.4%. The sequencing sample was made of peripheral blood. The receptors were gathered from a woman aged 30 to 39 with active or convalescent COVID-19.

This clone was seen once. The chain recombines TRBV6-5 with TRBJ1-2, with TRBD1 matching 7 bases. The CDR3 length is 13 residues. Unmatched junction bases numbered 6, after V lost 6 bases and J lost 5 bases. Germline loops: CDR1 MNHEY, CDR2 SVGAGI. CDR3 DNA sequence: TGTGCCAGCAGGAGGGGGCAGTTTTATGGCTACACCTTC. The encoded protein is CASRRGQFYGYTF.

The chain combines TRBV15 with TRBJ1-2; tentative D call: TRBD1 (5 bases). Germline V CDR1 and CDR2: LNHNV, YYDKDF (reference sequence). The ends were cut back, 0 bases at V and 2 bases at J, with 13 bases in the middle. The CDR3 covers 16 residues. In DNA form, the CDR3 reads TGTGCCACCAGCAGAGATCGGGACTTTTCAAACTATGGCTACACCTTC. Its translation is CATSRDRDFSNYGYTF.

The CDR3 here is CASSQTLAQGIYEQYF. CDR3 sequence (DNA): TGCGCCAGCAGCCAGACGCTCGCCCAGGGGATCTACGAGCAGTACTTC. V is TRBV4-1 and J is TRBJ2-7; D perhaps matches TRBD1 (6 bases). V was shortened by 3 bases and J by 3 bases, with 18 bases between the two germline ends. In germline, CDR1 is MGHRA, CDR2 YSYEKL. The CDR3 covers 16 residues.

This chain connects TRBV19 to TRBJ2-1; perhaps TRBD2 as D (6 bases). CDR3 length: 17 residues. From germline, CDR1 is LNHDA and CDR2 SQIVND (reference sequence). The V end was cut by 3 bases, the J end by 0 bases, with 15 bases between. CDR3 region: CASSMTRDFSSYNEQFF. The DNA of the CDR3 is TGTGCCAGTAGTATGACCCGGGACTTTAGCTCCTACAATGAGCAGTTCTTC.

J is TRBJ2-7 and V is TRBV5-4, with D perhaps TRBD1 (6 bases). Trimming stripped 4 bases from V and 3 bases from J, with 17 bases between. The CDR3 consists of 15 residues. Germline values: CDR1 SGHNT, CDR2 YYREEE (reference sequence). The CDR3 protein is CASSHTGFSYYEQYF. The CDR3 region has the DNA TGTGCCAGCAGCCATACAGGGTTCTCCTACTACGAGCAGTACTTC.

V gene TRBV30 combines with J gene TRBJ1-5; maybe TRBD1 (6 bases). There are 15 residues in the CDR3. Trimming shortened V by 3 bases and J by 8 bases, and 20 bases separated the two germline ends. CDR1 is GTSNPN and CDR2 is SVGIG in the germline V gene (reference sequence). The CDR3 DNA sequence: TGTGCCTGGAGCCCATCGGACAGAGAAGGGGAGCCCCAGCATTTT. Encoded protein: CAWSPSDREGEPQHF.

The chain joins TRBV29-1 to TRBJ1-2; 7 nucleotides line up with TRBD1. CDR1 SQVTM and CDR2 ANQGSEA come from the germline V gene. Trimming at V came to 0 bases and at J to 6 bases, leaving 10 bases not matched to a gene. The CDR3 is 15 residues long. CDR3 sequence (DNA): TGCAGCGTTGAAGATGGCGTCAGGGGGTGGGATGGCTACACCTTC. Translating gives CSVEDGVRGWDGYTF.

The chain carries TRBV10-3 and TRBJ2-2, with D possibly TRBD2 on 6 matching bases. Deletions cut 9 bases from V and 2 bases from J, with 13 bases between. Germline V gives CDR1 ENHRY, CDR2 SYGVKD. CDR3 length: 14 amino acids. As DNA, the CDR3 is TGTGCCATTCTAGGGACTCTTAACACCGGGGAGCTGTTTTTT. Translated, it gives CAILGTLNTGELFF.

The chain links TRBV19 to TRBJ1-5; 12 nucleotides agree with TRBD1. The V and J ends lost 5 bases and 2 bases, in that order; junction bases with no gene match: 10. The CDR3 covers 18 residues. CDR1 and CDR2 (germline): LNHDA, SQIVND (reference sequence). This CDR3 is CASSSGTGGAVGNQPQHF. The CDR3 bases are TGTGCCAGTAGTTCCGGGACAGGGGGCGCGGTTGGCAATCAGCCCCAGCATTTT.

Only one count was recorded for this clone. The gene calls are TRBV6-5 and TRBJ2-3; TRBD2 agrees at 9 bases. After removal of 6 bases from V and 4 bases from J, the junction contained 8 bases not matched to a gene. Germline CDR1 is MNHEY and CDR2 is SVGAGI. The CDR3 runs to 15 residues. This CDR3 is CASRSRLAAPDTQYF. CDR3 nucleotides: TGTGCCAGCAGGTCGAGACTAGCGGCACCAGATACGCAGTATTTT.

The chain is built from TRBV15 and TRBJ2-3, with 7 nucleotides matching TRBD1. Germline values: CDR1 LNHNV, CDR2 YYDKDF (reference sequence). V lost 5 bases to trimming and J lost 4 bases; unmatched junction nucleotides: 0. The CDR3 has 12 amino acids. The CDR3 region is CATSQGADTQYF. For the CDR3, the DNA is TGTGCCACCAGCCAGGGGGCAGATACGCAGTATTTT.

This rearrangement joins TRBV6-5 to TRBJ1-4; the D gene is possibly TRBD1 (6 bases). Trimming took off 6 bases at V and 0 bases at J, with 8 bases between the two ends. Germline V gene sequence: CDR1 MNHEY, CDR2 SVGAGI. CDR3 size: 14 residues. CDR3 region: CASRGAATNEKLFF. The DNA of the CDR3 is TGTGCCAGCAGGGGGGCCGCAACTAATGAAAAACTGTTTTTT.

The V call is TRBV3-1 (or the pseudogene TRBV3-2), the J call TRBJ2-7; TRBD1 agrees at 8 bases. V dropped 1 base and J dropped 6; count of bases not matched to a gene: 5. This CDR3 contains 14 residues. The germline V gene has CDR1 LGHDT and CDR2 YNNKEL (reference sequence). CDR3 coding DNA: TGTGCCAGCAGCCAAGTCCAGGGGGCAGGCGAGCAGTACTTC. Its protein product is CASSQVQGAGEQYF.

This clone turned up a few times. This CDR3 reads CASSQLEVAGGYTF. The CDR3 DNA sequence: TGTGCCAGCAGCCAGTTGGAGGTAGCGGGCGGCTACACCTTC. The rearrangement uses TRBV14 and TRBJ1-2; D gene uncertain. CDR1 and CDR2 (germline): SGHDN, FVKESK. Trimming pared 3 bases from V and 8 bases from J, leaving 16 bases between. The CDR3 loop spans 14 amino acids.

The gene calls are TRBV7-6 and TRBJ2-3; 11 bases align to TRBD2. V shed 1 base, J shed 8 bases, and the junction held 8 bases outside the gene matches. CDR1 and CDR2 from the germline V gene are SGHVS and FNYEAQ. There are 16 residues in the CDR3. In DNA, the CDR3 is TGTGCCAGCAGCTTAGAAGCTAGCGGGGGGCCCGTTACGCAGTATTTT. Protein: CASSLEASGGPVTQYF. Full variable domain (outside the CDR3, taken from reference TRBV7-6 and TRBJ2-3): GAGVSQSPRYKVTKRGQDVALRCDPISGHVSLYWYRQALGQGPEFLTYFNYEAQQDKSGLPNDRFSAERPEGSISTLTIQRTEQRDSAMYRCASSLEASGGPVTQYFGPGTRLTVL.

V gene TRBV13 combines with J gene TRBJ2-7; a possible D gene is TRBD2 (5 bases). CDR3 length equals 15 residues. V was trimmed by 4 bases and J by 3 bases, leaving 16 bases between them. Germline CDR1 reads PRHDT; CDR2 reads FYEKMQ (reference sequence). DNA of the CDR3: TGTGCCAGCAGCTCCAAACTAGGGTTAAGCTACGAGCAGTACTTC. This gives the protein CASSSKLGLSYEQYF.

This rearrangement joins TRBV11-2 to TRBJ2-7; D possibly corresponds to TRBD1 (5 bases). CDR1 and CDR2 from the germline V gene are SGHAT and FQNNGV. Trimming took off 5 bases at V and 2 bases at J, with 13 bases between the two ends. The CDR3 consists of 14 residues. The CDR3 DNA follows: TGTGCCAGCAGCAACGACAGAAGAACCTACGAGCAGTACTTC. Translated, it gives CASSNDRRTYEQYF.

Of note for this clone: This same CDR3 is encoded by further DNA sequences in the sample. The chain recombines TRBV29-1 with TRBJ2-3; 8 bases match TRBD1. The ends lost 7 bases at V and 1 base at J; junction bases unmatched: 1. The germline V gene encodes CDR1 SQVTM and CDR2 ANQGSEA. There are 12 residues in the CDR3. In DNA, the CDR3 is TGCAGCGGGGGACAGGGCACAGATACGCAGTATTTT. Its protein product is CSGGQGTDTQYF.

The CDR3 nucleotides are TGTGCCAGCAGCACAGCAGGGGGGACTGAAGCTTTCTTT. The encoded protein is CASSTAGGTEAFF. This chain joins TRBV5-6 and TRBJ1-1; TRBD1 matches at 7 bases. Germline assignment: CDR1 SGHDT and CDR2 YYEEEE. The CDR3 is 13 residues long. With V trimmed by 4 bases and J by 5 bases, 5 bases remained unmatched.